This record looks at one TCR beta chain sequence and its context. Antigen specificity is unknown. CDR1 is MNHEY, CDR2 SMNVEV, per germline (reference sequence). V dropped 4 bases and J dropped 7; count of bases not matched to a gene: 6. This CDR3 comprises 14 residues. Regarding time point: week 3, after first cycle of checkpoint inhibitor. This table comes from immunoSEQ multiplex PCR, and its TCRdb copy is limited to in-frame clones, with some not included. The sample consists of about 12,000 clones, under 95% of them appearing once. The sample is drawn from a study of blood T cell dynamics during melanoma immunotherapy. Regarding the study as a whole: Cell-free DNA CDR3 sequences most resembled the immune-effector CD8+ subset, which was also most clonal.

The sample here was effector memory CD8+ T cells from blood, taken from a patient treated with checkpoint blockade. The TCR sequence derives from a human donor with melanoma. This chain joins TRBV27 and TRBJ2-1; 8 bases match TRBD2. The CDR3 region is CASSYGGAANEQFF. The CDR3 region has the DNA TGTGCCAGCAGTTACGGGGGGGCAGCAAATGAGCAGTTCTTC.